The 2 T cell receptor beta chains listed next were all sequenced from one sample in a study of cytomegalovirus exposure and HLA in healthy donors. Use of 60 Vbeta and 13 Jbeta primers characterized the PCR. Assay: immunoSEQ multiplex PCR; the TCRdb copy retains only in-frame clones and omits some. In the table there are about 99,000 clones, approximately 80% of which are singletons. The sequencing input was PBMCs. These receptors all come from a middle-aged man in good health and CMV-seronegative.

This sequence joins TRBV6-4 and TRBJ2-3, with a tentative D call TRBD2 (5 bases). This CDR3 has 14 amino acids. Germline CDR1 reads MRHNA; CDR2 reads SNTAGT. V shed 2 bases and J shed 2 bases, with 8 bases lying between them. The CDR3 nucleotides are TGTGCCAGCAGTGACCAGCGGCTCACAGATACGCAGTATTTT. This codes for CASSDQRLTDTQYF.

The CDR3, as DNA: TGCGCCAGCAGCTCGACAGGGTCCAACACAGATACGCAGTATTTT. It specifies CASSSTGSNTDTQYF. The V and J genes are TRBV5-1 and TRBJ2-3, with TRBD1 identical over 7 bases. This CDR3 contains 15 residues. The trim removed 3 bases at V and 2 bases at J, leaving 6 bases unmatched. In germline, CDR1 is SGHRS, CDR2 YFSETQ.